The 4 T cell receptor beta chains given below trace back to one sample, sequenced in a study of blood T cell repertoires in COVID-19. TCRdb's copy holds only in-frame clones and misses some; the assay was immunoSEQ multiplex PCR. The repertoire includes some 80,000 clones, 75% to 90% of them detected once, and 18% sits in the top ten. Sequencing was carried out using peripheral blood. These receptors all come from a human donor in a cohort sampled during active COVID-19.

The J gene is TRBJ1-1, the V gene TRBV27; D not resolved. Trimming left V 5 bases short and J 1 base short, with 8 bases between. CDR1 is MNHEY, CDR2 SMNVEV, per germline (reference sequence). This CDR3 has 13 residues. The DNA of the CDR3 is TGTGCCAGCAGTCTCGGCGGGAACACTGAAGCTTTCTTT. The encoded protein is CASSLGGNTEAFF.

The chain is built from TRBV7-2 and TRBJ2-7, with 7 bases matching TRBD1. Germline V gene sequence: CDR1 SGHTA, CDR2 FQGNSA. Germline trimming cut 7 bases from V and 3 bases from J; bases unmatched to any gene: 6. The CDR3 has 13 amino acids. CDR3 DNA sequence: TGTGCCAGCACCCTAGACAGGGTCTACGAGCAGTACTTC. Translated: CASTLDRVYEQYF.

This chain uses TRBV20-1 with TRBJ2-7; TRBD1 aligns across 8 bases. The CDR3 loop spans 14 amino acids. Trimming took 3 bases from V and 5 from J; bases not matched to a gene: 9. CDR1 is DFQATT, CDR2 SNEGSKA, per germline (reference sequence). CDR3 sequence (DNA): TGCAGTGCTAGTGGACAGGGAGGTTTCGACGAGCAGTACTTC. Translation gives CSASGQGGFDEQYF.

The rearrangement joins TRBV6-1 to TRBJ1-4; D might be TRBD1 (6 bases). Deletions cut 2 bases from V and 7 bases from J, with 14 bases between. CDR1 MNHNS and CDR2 SASEGT come from the germline V gene. This CDR3 comprises 15 residues. CDR3 DNA: TGTGCCAGCAGTGAAAGGCAGGGGATTACTGAAAAACTGTTTTTT. This codes for CASSERQGITEKLFF.